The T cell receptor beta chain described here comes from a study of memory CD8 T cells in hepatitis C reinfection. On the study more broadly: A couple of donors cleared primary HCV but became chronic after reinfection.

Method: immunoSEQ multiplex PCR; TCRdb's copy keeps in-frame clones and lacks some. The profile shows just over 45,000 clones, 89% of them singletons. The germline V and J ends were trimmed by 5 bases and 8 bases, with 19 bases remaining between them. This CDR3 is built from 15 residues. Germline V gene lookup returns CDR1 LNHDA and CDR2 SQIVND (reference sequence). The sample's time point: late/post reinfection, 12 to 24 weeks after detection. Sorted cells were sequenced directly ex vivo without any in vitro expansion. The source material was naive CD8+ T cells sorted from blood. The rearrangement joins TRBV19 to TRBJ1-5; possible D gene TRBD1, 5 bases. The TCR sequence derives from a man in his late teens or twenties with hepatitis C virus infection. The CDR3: CASSGQGRSTEPQHF. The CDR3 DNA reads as TGTGCCAGTAGTGGGCAGGGCAGGTCTACGGAGCCCCAGCATTTT. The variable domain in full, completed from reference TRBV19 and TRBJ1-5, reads DGGITQSPKYLFRKEGQNVTLSCEQNLNHDAMYWYRQDPGQGLRLIYYSQIVNDFQKGDIAEGYSVSREKKESFPLTVTSAQKNPTAFYLCASSGQGRSTEPQHFGDGTRLSIL.